These 24 T cell receptor beta chains originate from one sample sequenced in a study of T-cell reconstitution after alpha-beta-depleted transplantation in children. Construction of the TCRbeta library involved unique molecular identifiers. MiXCR was run by TCRdb on the PCR reads, yielding one entry per CDR3 protein. Of hundreds of thousands of distinct CDR3 sequences listed, 10% to 15% were seen once; the top ten hold approximately 2.1%. The material was PBMCs, mostly from graft donor cells, obtained 360 days after TCRalphabeta/CD19-depleted stem cell transplant. Receptors originate from a male patient younger than 18 who had a stem cell transplant for acute myeloid leukemia, so the T cells may come from the graft donor.

This chain connects TRBV20-1 to TRBJ2-2; a possible D gene is TRBD2 (6 bases). Germline V gene data show CDR1 as DFQATT and CDR2 as SNEGSKA (reference sequence). The CDR3 loop spans 15 amino acids. V was pared by 3 bases and J by 4 bases, with 15 bases between. The CDR3: CSARQLAWGTGELFF. CDR3 nucleotide sequence: TGCAGTGCTAGGCAGCTAGCGTGGGGCACCGGGGAGCTGTTTTTT.

This clonotype was seen a few times. The V and J genes are TRBV29-1 and TRBJ2-7; 7 nucleotides match TRBD1. CDR1 and CDR2 (germline): SQVTM, ANQGSEA. This CDR3 region has 12 residues. V lost 7 bases and J lost 5; bases outside the gene matches: 8. DNA of the CDR3: TGCAGCGCGGACAAAGGGGGCCACGAGCAGTACTTC. It translates to CSADKGGHEQYF.

This clonotype was seen repeatedly, ten times or more. The gene calls are TRBV12-3 or TRBV12-4 and TRBJ2-7; unclear D gene. V lost 7 bases and J 5 bases, leaving 15 bases between the germline ends. The CDR3 is 13 amino acids. This CDR3 reads CASTSTALDEQYF. In DNA form, the CDR3 reads TGTGCCAGCACCTCCACCGCTCTTGACGAGCAGTACTTC.

The rearrangement joins TRBV7-8 to TRBJ2-5; 8 positions match TRBD1. The germline gives CDR1 SGHVS, CDR2 FQNEAQ. There are 16 residues in the CDR3. Trimming at V came to 3 bases and at J to 0 bases, leaving 6 bases not matched to a gene. The CDR3 DNA reads as TGTGCCAGCAGCTTTATCCGGGACAGGTACCAAGAGACCCAGTACTTC. It specifies CASSFIRDRYQETQYF. The whole variable domain, filled in from reference TRBV7-8 and TRBJ2-5, reads GAGVSQSPRYKVAKRGQDVALRCDPISGHVSLFWYQQALGQGPEFLTYFQNEAQLDKSGLPSDRFFAERPEGSVSTLKIQRTQQEDSAVYLCASSFIRDRYQETQYFGPGTRLLVL.

This clonotype was seen more than once but under ten times. The chain combines TRBV7-9 with TRBJ2-3; D remains ambiguous. V lost 5 bases, J lost 5 bases, and 23 bases lay in between. From germline, CDR1 is SEHNR and CDR2 FQNEAQ (reference sequence). The CDR3 contains 17 residues. The CDR3 protein is CASSRRWSGRAGDTQYF. The CDR3 DNA reads TGTGCCAGCAGCCGACGTTGGTCAGGACGGGCAGGAGATACGCAGTATTTT.

V gene TRBV4-3 combines with J gene TRBJ1-1; D is perhaps TRBD1 (6 bases). Germline V gene sequence: CDR1 LGHNA, CDR2 YSLEER. V was trimmed by 4 bases and J by 7 bases, leaving 19 bases between them. CDR3 length: 15 residues. The CDR3: CASSRFAGEAGEAFF. The CDR3 nucleotides are TGCGCCAGCAGCCGTTTCGCAGGGGAGGCAGGTGAAGCTTTCTTT.

Note on this clonotype: This CDR3 fails to terminate in the conserved phenylalanine or tryptophan, so it likely reflects a read error. The CDR3 DNA reads TGTGCCAGCAGTCCAGGCGGGAGAGATACGCAGTATCTT. Its protein is CASSPGGRDTQYL. This chain uses TRBV11-2 with TRBJ2-3; 7 bases map to TRBD2. Per germline, CDR1 SGHAT and CDR2 FQNNGV. V dropped 6 bases and J dropped 5; count of bases not matched to a gene: 5. This CDR3 comprises 13 residues.

The chain recombines TRBV11-2 with TRBJ2-1, with 15 bases fitting TRBD2. This CDR3 region has 18 residues. Trimming at V came to 0 bases and at J to 6 bases, leaving 6 bases not matched to a gene. Germline V gene sequence: CDR1 SGHAT, CDR2 FQNNGV. Here the CDR3 DNA reads TGTGCCAGCAGCTTAGAGGGACTAGCGGGAGGATCACCCAATGAGCAGTTCTTC. It is translated as CASSLEGLAGGSPNEQFF. The variable domain in full, completed from reference TRBV11-2 and TRBJ2-1, reads EAGVAQSPRYKIIEKRQSVAFWCNPISGHATLYWYQQILGQGPKLLIQFQNNGVVDDSQLPKDRFSAERLKGVDSTLKIQPAKLEDSAVYLCASSLEGLAGGSPNEQFFGPGTRLTVL.

This clonotype was seen a handful of times. The V and J genes are TRBV6-5 and TRBJ2-7; 7 bases align to TRBD1. V lost 2 bases to trimming and J lost 7 bases; unmatched junction nucleotides: 5. The germline CDR1 and CDR2 sequences are MNHEY and SVGAGI. The CDR3 has 13 residues. The chain's CDR3 is CASSYEDRTEQYF. The DNA for the CDR3 is TGTGCCAGCAGTTACGAGGACAGGACTGAGCAGTACTTC.

In its sample, this clonotype was seen many times. This rearrangement joins TRBV20-1 to TRBJ2-7; 7 nucleotides line up with TRBD2. CDR3 size: 15 residues. Losses at the gene ends were 4 bases for V and 2 bases for J; bases not matched to a gene: 11. Germline CDR1 is DFQATT and CDR2 is SNEGSKA (reference sequence). The CDR3 region has the DNA TGCAGTGCTACGCCTCTGGCGGGAGAGCCCTACGAGCAGTACTTC. Its protein product is CSATPLAGEPYEQYF.

This clonotype was seen a few times. The chain couples TRBV19 to TRBJ2-3; 9 bases line up with TRBD1. Unmatched junction bases numbered 13, after V lost 4 bases and J lost 2 bases. Germline V gene lookup returns CDR1 LNHDA and CDR2 SQIVND (reference sequence). The CDR3 runs to 18 residues. This chain's CDR3 is CASSNWELGTGITDTQYF. CDR3 bases: TGTGCCAGTAGTAACTGGGAACTTGGGACAGGGATCACAGATACGCAGTATTTT. The full variable domain, in which reference TRBV19 and TRBJ2-3 provide the parts outside the CDR3, is DGGITQSPKYLFRKEGQNVTLSCEQNLNHDAMYWYRQDPGQGLRLIYYSQIVNDFQKGDIAEGYSVSREKKESFPLTVTSAQKNPTAFYLCASSNWELGTGITDTQYFGPGTRLTVL.

Details on this clonotype: A much more abundant neighbour one base away suggests this may be a read error. CDR3 sequence (DNA): TGCAGCGTTGATTACTATGAGCAGTTCTTC. Translation: CSVDYYEQFF. V is TRBV29-1 and J is TRBJ2-1, with no clear D. CDR1 is SQVTM and CDR2 is ANQGSEA in the germline V gene. The CDR3 has 10 amino acids. The ends were cut back, 3 bases at V and 8 bases at J, with 5 bases in the middle.

The table lists this clonotype with a few counts. This chain joins TRBV15 and TRBJ2-1, with 10 bases lining up with TRBD2. V lost 2 bases to trimming and J lost 8 bases; unmatched junction nucleotides: 6. Germline V gene data show CDR1 as LNHNV and CDR2 as YYDKDF (reference sequence). This CDR3 contains 15 residues. In DNA form, the CDR3 reads TGTGCCACCAGCAGACCAGCGGGAGGGGGGGATGAGCAGTTCTTC. Translating gives CATSRPAGGGDEQFF.

This clonotype was counted only a few times. The V and J genes are TRBV24-1 and TRBJ2-1; 9 bases agree with TRBD1. This CDR3 is built from 19 residues. Germline V gives CDR1 KGHDR, CDR2 SFDVKD. V shed 1 base and J 4 bases; nucleotides not matched to a gene: 13. The CDR3 protein is CATSDFGGRGQGPYNEQFF. CDR3 bases: TGTGCCACCAGTGATTTTGGGGGGCGGGGACAGGGACCGTACAATGAGCAGTTCTTC.

This clonotype appeared a few times. V is TRBV5-1 and J is TRBJ2-6; D ambiguous. The germline V gene has CDR1 SGHRS and CDR2 YFSETQ. CDR3 size: 15 residues. V shed 1 base and J shed 2 bases, with 7 bases lying between them. DNA of the CDR3: TGCGCCAGCAGCTTGAAGTTCCCTGGGGCCAACGTCCTGACTTTC. Protein: CASSLKFPGANVLTF.

J is TRBJ2-7 and V is TRBV5-1, with D perhaps matching TRBD1 or TRBD2 (7 bases each). Germline CDR1 and CDR2: SGHRS and YFSETQ. This CDR3 is built from 15 residues. V lost 4 bases and J 0 bases, leaving 14 bases between the germline ends. The CDR3 DNA reads as TGCGCCAGCAGCCCGGGGGGACAGCTCTCCTACGAGCAGTACTTC. It specifies CASSPGGQLSYEQYF.

The chain employs TRBV5-1 and TRBJ2-3, with TRBD2 as a possible D gene (5 bases). V gave up 3 bases and J gave up 3 bases, with 14 bases separating them. The CDR3 runs to 15 residues. The germline V gene encodes CDR1 SGHRS and CDR2 YFSETQ. CDR3 sequence reads: CASSSAGALTDTQYF. The CDR3 DNA sequence: TGCGCCAGCAGCTCTGCGGGCGCATTAACAGATACGCAGTATTTT.

This clonotype was seen at least ten times. The gene calls are TRBV7-3 and TRBJ2-3, with TRBD1 matching 9 bases. The CDR3 is 15 amino acids. Trimming cost V 3 bases and J 1 base; bases outside gene matches: 2. CDR1 and CDR2 (germline): SGHTA, FQGTGA. For the CDR3, the DNA is TGTGCCAGCAGCTTCACAGGGGGCGGCACAGATACGCAGTATTTT. This codes for CASSFTGGGTDTQYF.

This clonotype was detected many times. The chain is built from TRBV6-5 and TRBJ2-3; the match to TRBD1 covers 8 bases. With V trimmed by 6 bases and J by 4 bases, 6 bases remained unmatched. The CDR3 extends over 14 amino acids. Germline loops: CDR1 MNHEY, CDR2 SVGAGI. Written as DNA, the CDR3 is TGTGCCAGCAGACTCGGACAGGGCGCAGATACGCAGTATTTT. Encoded protein: CASRLGQGADTQYF.

This clonotype was seen a handful of times. This rearrangement joins TRBV5-1 to TRBJ2-7; TRBD2 matches 14 bases. CDR3 length equals 20 residues. Germline V lookup: CDR1 SGHRS, CDR2 YFSETQ. With 10 bases clipped from V and 3 bases from J, the junction kept 24 bases outside the gene matches. The CDR3 DNA reads TGCGCCCACTCTCCTCTTACTGCCGGGACTAGCGGGAGTCCGAACTACGAGCAGTACTTC. This gives the protein CAHSPLTAGTSGSPNYEQYF.

Details on this clonotype: The junction and the germline gene differ at one end; a read error may be behind it. The chain couples TRBV7-4 to TRBJ2-6, with D possibly matching TRBD1 (5 bases). The CDR3 is 19 residues long. Germline lookup yields CDR1 SGHVT and CDR2 SQSDAQ. CDR3 amino acids: CACSRISGSRASGANVLTF. The CDR3 region has the DNA TGTGCCTGCAGCCGAATTTCAGGGTCAAGGGCGTCTGGGGCCAACGTCCTGACTTTC.

This clonotype was detected a few times. The chain is built from TRBV20-1 and TRBJ2-1; D gene unclear. Germline V gene data show CDR1 as DFQATT and CDR2 as SNEGSKA (reference sequence). The CDR3 covers 11 residues. The V end was cut by 3 bases, the J end by 5 bases, with 5 bases between. The CDR3 loop reads CSASGNNEQFF. The CDR3 DNA reads as TGCAGTGCTAGCGGTAACAATGAGCAGTTCTTC.

This clonotype was counted at least ten times. V and J are TRBV7-9 and TRBJ2-2, with D perhaps TRBD2 (6 bases). The CDR3 is made up of 16 amino acids. Trimming shortened V by 7 bases and J by 14 bases, and 29 bases separated the two germline ends. Germline values: CDR1 SEHNR, CDR2 FQNEAQ (reference sequence). CDR3 loop: CASINPGDSPGSALFF. For the CDR3, the DNA is TGTGCCAGCATCAATCCTGGGGACTCCCCGGGGTCGGCACTGTTTTTT.

The chain joins TRBV20-1 to TRBJ1-5; no definite D call. With 4 bases removed from V and 3 bases from J, the gap between germline ends came to 7 bases. This CDR3 is 12 amino acids long. CDR1 and CDR2 (germline): DFQATT, SNEGSKA (reference sequence). CDR3 residues: CSAKWSNQPQHF. As DNA, the CDR3 is TGCAGTGCTAAATGGTCCAATCAGCCCCAGCATTTT.